This T cell receptor (beta chain) was observed in a study of T cell responses to AZD1222 COVID-19 vaccine (dated by TCRdb to the early 2020s). Study-wide context: AZD1222 recipients whose second dose came at about 4 weeks and those whose second dose came at about 12 weeks were combined into one group, since spike-specific TCR depth and breadth did not differ between the two schedules. A total of under 250 trial participants underwent TCR sequencing, of whom approximately 200 had received two doses of AZD1222 and about 26 had received two doses of the MenACWY control vaccine. Trial participants were enrolled into age subgroups of 18-55, 56-69 and 70-plus years, which contained around 150, 29 and 61 TCR-sequenced participants, respectively. What the research found in general, with its limitations: Reportedly, close to half of the unique spike-specific TCRs recognized epitopes lying outside the regions that are mutated in the B.1.351 and B.1.1.7 variants. The 56-69-year group was small, and its depth increase did not reach significance, likely because of low power. The whole spike protein was spanned by vaccine-associated CD4 TCRs, and dominant responses were seen in regions 160-218 and 743-854. No day 14 peak-response samples were available, so repertoires were characterized only after the peak T cell response. Conclusions about previously exposed vaccinees are limited because only five to seven AZD1222 recipients were SARS-CoV-2 seropositive at baseline. Participants were mostly white British and included more females than males, and it was suggested by the authors that clonal diversity may have been underestimated. After two AZD1222 doses, spike-specific TCR breadth and depth were significantly higher than at day 0 and than in MenACWY recipients.

The CDR3 regions of human TCRbeta chains were analyzed by immunosequencing. As for how the authors treated the data: TCRs in the repertoires were matched against a reference library of SARS-CoV-2-specific TCRs that had been generated with the MIRA antigen-specificity platform. Breadth was defined as the fraction of unique TCRs that were SARS-CoV-2-associated, and depth was defined as the fraction of total T cells that were SARS-CoV-2-associated. Each spike-specific TCR was assigned to its reactive spike region and to a CD4 or CD8 class using the MIRA data. Log10-transformed breadth and depth values were compared by one-way ANOVA with Sidak's multiple comparisons tests. In its TCRdb copy, this immuneACCESS table keeps in-frame sequences only and misses some clones. Where compared with another copy, unresolved V genes explain less than half of these, and the others have no known cause. V and J calls and clone size are as listed in that table; D and trimming were resolved from the DNA. The sample data list 100,000 to 150,000 clones, and about 90% of these were observed just once. Around 10% of the sample goes to the ten largest clones.

Per the publication, the time point label means: baseline before first vaccination. Samples from vaccinated people were obtained from the UK trials COV001 and COV002, which included a single-blind randomized controlled phase 2/3 trial of AZD1222 (ChAdOx1 nCoV-19) in healthy adults. For TCRbeta chain sequencing, PBMC samples from trial participants were taken at day 0 and at day 28 after the second dose. Points on this clone: Its antigen remains undetermined. No much larger clone exists at a distance of one base, and base qualities are not known.

The sequence was collected from an adult in good health. The sample consisted of peripheral blood, taken on day 0 of AZD1222 vaccination.

In nucleotide form, the sequence is TGTGCCAGCGGGGGGAACACCGATAGTGCAGGCAATCAGCCCCAGCATTTT. This translates into CASGGNTDSAGNQPQHF. The V and J genes are TRBV2 and TRBJ1-5, and possibly TRBD1, on 5 matching bases. Reading the germline V gene gives CDR1 SNHLY and CDR2 FYNNEI. The cysteine opens and the phenylalanine closes a CDR3 of 17 amino acids. The sequence is cut down to CDR3 DNA, 51 bases in frame from base 1. V and J are truncated by 8 bases and 2 bases respectively, leaving an intervening sequence of 22 bases.